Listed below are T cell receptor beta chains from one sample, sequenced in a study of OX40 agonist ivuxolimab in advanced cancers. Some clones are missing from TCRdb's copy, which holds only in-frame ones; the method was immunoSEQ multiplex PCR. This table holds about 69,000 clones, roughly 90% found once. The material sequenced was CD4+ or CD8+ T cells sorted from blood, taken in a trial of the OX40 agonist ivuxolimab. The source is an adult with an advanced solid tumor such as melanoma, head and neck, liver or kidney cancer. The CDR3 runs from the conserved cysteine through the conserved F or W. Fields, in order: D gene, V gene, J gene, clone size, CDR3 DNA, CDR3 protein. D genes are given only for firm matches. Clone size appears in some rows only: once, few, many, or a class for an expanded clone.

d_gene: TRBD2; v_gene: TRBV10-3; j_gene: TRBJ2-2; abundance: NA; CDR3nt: TGTGCCATCAGTGCCTCTAGCGGGTCGAACACCGGGGAGCTGTTTTTT; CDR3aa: CAISASSGSNTGELFF
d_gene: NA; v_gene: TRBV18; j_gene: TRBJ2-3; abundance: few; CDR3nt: TGTGCCAGCTCACCCTCACCCGGCGGATTCACAGATACGCAGTATTTT; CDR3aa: CASSPSPGGFTDTQYF
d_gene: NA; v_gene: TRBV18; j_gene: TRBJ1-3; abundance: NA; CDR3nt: TGTGCCAGCCGAGACCGCAACTCTGGAAACACCATATATTTT; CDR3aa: CASRDRNSGNTIYF
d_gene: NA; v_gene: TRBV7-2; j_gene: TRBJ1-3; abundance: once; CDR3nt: TGTGCCAGCAGCCCAGCGGGGACTGGAAACACCATATATTTT; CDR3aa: CASSPAGTGNTIYF
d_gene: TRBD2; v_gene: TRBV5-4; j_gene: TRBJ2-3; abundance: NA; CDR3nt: TGTGCCAGCAGCTTGGGGGTTCGGCGGGAGACAGATACGCAGTATTTT; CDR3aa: CASSLGVRRETDTQYF
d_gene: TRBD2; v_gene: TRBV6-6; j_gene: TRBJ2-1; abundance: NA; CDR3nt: TGTGCCAGCAGTTTAAGCTTAGCGGGAGGGTTCTTC; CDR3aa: CASSLSLAGGFF
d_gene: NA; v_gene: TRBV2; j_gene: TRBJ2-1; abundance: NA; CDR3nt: TGTGCCAGCAGTGAAGTAAGGCTCAATGAGCAGTTCTTC; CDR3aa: CASSEVRLNEQFF
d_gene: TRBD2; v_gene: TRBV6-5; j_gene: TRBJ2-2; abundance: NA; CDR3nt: TGTGCCAGCAGTTCTCGAAGCGGGATCAACACCGGGGAGCTGTTTTTT; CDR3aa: CASSSRSGINTGELFF
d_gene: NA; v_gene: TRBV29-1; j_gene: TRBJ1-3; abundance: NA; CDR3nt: TGCAGCGTTGAAAAGGGGACTGGAAACACCATATATTTT; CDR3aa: CSVEKGTGNTIYF
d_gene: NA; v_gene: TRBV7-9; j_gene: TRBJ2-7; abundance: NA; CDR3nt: TGTGCCAGCAGCTCTATTCGGGGGAGCTACGAGCAGTACTTC; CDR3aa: CASSSIRGSYEQYF
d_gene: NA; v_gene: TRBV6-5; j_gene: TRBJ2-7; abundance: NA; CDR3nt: TGTGCCAGCAGTTACGGGCCCTACGAGCAGTACTTC; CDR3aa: CASSYGPYEQYF
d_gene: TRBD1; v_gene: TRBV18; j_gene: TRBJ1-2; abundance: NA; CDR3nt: TGTGCCAGCTCACCAAACGGCAGGGGGTCGGATGGCTACACCTTC; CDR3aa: CASSPNGRGSDGYTF
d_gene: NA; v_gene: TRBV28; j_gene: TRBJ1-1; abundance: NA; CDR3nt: TGTGCCAGCAGTCAGTTGGGGCGGAACACTGAAGCTTTCTTT; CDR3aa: CASSQLGRNTEAFF
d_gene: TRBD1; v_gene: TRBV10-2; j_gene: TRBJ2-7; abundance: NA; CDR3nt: TGCGCCAGCAGTCCCGGGACAGGGGGCGTGTTCGAGCAGTACTTC; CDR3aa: CASSPGTGGVFEQYF
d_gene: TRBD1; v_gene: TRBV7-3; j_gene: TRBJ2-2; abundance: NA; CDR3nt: TGTGCCAGCAGCCCCCGGGACAGGGGAAACACCGGGGAGCTGTTTTTT; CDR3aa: CASSPRDRGNTGELFF
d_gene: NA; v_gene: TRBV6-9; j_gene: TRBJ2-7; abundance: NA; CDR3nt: TGTGCCAGCAGGGTGAGGCCACATGGCGAGCAGTACTTC; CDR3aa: CASRVRPHGEQYF
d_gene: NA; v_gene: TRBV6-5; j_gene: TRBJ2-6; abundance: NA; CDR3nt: TGTGCCAGCAGTTACTCGAGGAGCTCTGGGGCCAACGTCCTGACTTTC; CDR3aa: CASSYSRSSGANVLTF
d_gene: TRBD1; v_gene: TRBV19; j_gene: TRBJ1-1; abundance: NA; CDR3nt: TGTGCCAGCGCCCCCGACAGGGGCGCTGAAGCTTTCTTT; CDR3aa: CASAPDRGAEAFF
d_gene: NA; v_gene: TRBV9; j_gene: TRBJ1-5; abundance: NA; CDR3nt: TGTGCCAGCAGAAATTATAGGGAGCCCCAGCATTTT; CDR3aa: CASRNYREPQHF
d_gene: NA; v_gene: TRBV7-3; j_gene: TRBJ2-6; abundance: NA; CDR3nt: TGTGCCAGCAGCGTTGCTGGGGCCAACGTCCTGACTTTC; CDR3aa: CASSVAGANVLTF
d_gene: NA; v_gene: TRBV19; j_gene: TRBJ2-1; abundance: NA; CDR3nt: TGTGCCAGTAGTATCCAAGTAGGGAGTCTTGAGCAGTTCTTC; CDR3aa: CASSIQVGSLEQFF
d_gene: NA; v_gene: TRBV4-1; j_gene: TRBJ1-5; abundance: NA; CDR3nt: TGCGCCAGCAGCAAAATAGGGGACAATCAGCCCCAGCATTTT; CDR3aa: CASSKIGDNQPQHF
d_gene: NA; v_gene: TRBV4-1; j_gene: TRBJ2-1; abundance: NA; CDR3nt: TGCGCCAGCAGCCACGGGCTAGCCCGCGAGCAGTTCTTC; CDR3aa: CASSHGLAREQFF
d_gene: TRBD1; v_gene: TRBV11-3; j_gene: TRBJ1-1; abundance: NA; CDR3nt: TGTGCCAGCAGCCGAGACAGGGTAATTGAAGCTTTCTTT; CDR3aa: CASSRDRVIEAFF
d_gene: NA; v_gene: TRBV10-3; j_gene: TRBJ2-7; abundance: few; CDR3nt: TGTGCCATCAGTGGGGCCTACGAGCAGTACTTC; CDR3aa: CAISGAYEQYF
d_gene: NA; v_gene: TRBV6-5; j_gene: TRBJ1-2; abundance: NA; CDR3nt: TGTGCCAGCAGTCCCAGAGGGACCTATGGCTACACCTTC; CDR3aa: CASSPRGTYGYTF
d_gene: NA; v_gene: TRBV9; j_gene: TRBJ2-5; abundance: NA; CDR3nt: TGTGCCAGCAGCGTTGGACGGCCCCAAGAGACCCAGTACTTC; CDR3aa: CASSVGRPQETQYF
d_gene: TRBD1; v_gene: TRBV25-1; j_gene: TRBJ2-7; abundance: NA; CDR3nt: TGTGCCACCCCCGGGACAGACTCCTACGAGCAGTACTTC; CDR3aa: CATPGTDSYEQYF